What follows are 4 T cell receptor beta chains derived from one specimen sequenced in a study of regulatory T cells in long-lasting Graves disease. Time point reported: newly diagnosed GD, antithyroid drugs for less than 3 months. Making the TCR library involved RNA that had been extracted from PBMCs. Sequencing libraries for TCR beta were prepared with iRepertoire HTBI primers and Arm-PCR of CDR3 regions. One entry per CDR3 protein, called by TCRdb with MiXCR from the multiplex PCR reads. The sample carries 500,000 or so distinct CDR3 sequences, roughly 15% recorded once. These records were also assigned to another study, of T cells in Graves' hyperthyroidism and ophthalmopathy.

The sequencing used peripheral blood mononuclear cells (PBMCs), collected at new diagnosis, from a patient treated with antithyroid drugs. Receptor source: a middle-aged man with Graves disease.

This clonotype occurred a few times. This chain connects TRBV15 to TRBJ1-3; D remains unclear. Germline CDR1 reads LNHNV; CDR2 reads YYDKDF (reference sequence). This CDR3 comprises 14 residues. The V end lost 3 bases, the J end lost 0 bases, and 6 bases lay between the germline ends. CDR3 in DNA: TGTGCCACCAGCAGGGAGAGCTCTGGAAACACCATATATTTT. Protein sequence: CATSRESSGNTIYF.

There are many counts of this clonotype. This sequence joins TRBV3-1 and TRBJ2-3; D unclear. V dropped 1 base and J dropped 2 bases, with 19 bases sitting between them. CDR3 size: 18 residues. The germline V gene has CDR1 LGHDT and CDR2 YNNKEL (reference sequence). This chain's CDR3 is CASSQGFRIQQSTDTQYF. As DNA, the CDR3 is TGTGCCAGCAGCCAAGGGTTTCGGATTCAGCAATCCACAGATACGCAGTATTTT.

This clonotype was detected ten times or more. The V call is TRBV30, the J call TRBJ2-2; 9 nucleotides line up with TRBD2. CDR1 GTSNPN and CDR2 SVGIG come from the germline V gene (reference sequence). Losses at the gene ends were 8 bases for V and 7 bases for J; bases not matched to a gene: 11. The CDR3 consists of 14 residues. The CDR3 protein is CALIIAGVDGELFF. DNA for the CDR3: TGTGCCCTCATAATAGCGGGAGTTGACGGGGAGCTGTTTTTT. Full variable domain (rest looked up from reference TRBV30 and TRBJ2-2): SQTIHQWPATLVQPVGSPLSLECTVEGTSNPNLYWYRQAAGRGLQLLFYSVGIGQISSEVPQNLSASRPQDRQFILSSKKLLLSDSGFYLCALIIAGVDGELFFGEGSRLTVL.

This clonotype was detected ten times or more. The chain carries TRBV6-1 and TRBJ2-7; 8 positions match TRBD2. This CDR3 spans 13 amino acids. After removal of 7 bases from V and 4 bases from J, the junction contained 6 bases not matched to a gene. Germline CDR1 MNHNS, CDR2 SASEGT. The CDR3 here is CASTLTSVYEQYF. The CDR3 bases are TGTGCCAGCACCCTGACTAGCGTGTACGAGCAGTACTTC.